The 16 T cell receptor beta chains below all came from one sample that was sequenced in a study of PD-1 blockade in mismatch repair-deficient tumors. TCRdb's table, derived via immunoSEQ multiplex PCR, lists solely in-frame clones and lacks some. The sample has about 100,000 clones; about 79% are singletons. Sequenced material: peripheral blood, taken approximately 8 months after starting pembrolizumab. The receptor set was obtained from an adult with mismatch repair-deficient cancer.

The CDR3 nucleotides are TGTGCCAGCAGCGTAGACGGTTTTACGAACACTGAAGCTTTCTTT. This gives the protein CASSVDGFTNTEAFF. The chain joins TRBV9 to TRBJ1-1; D ambiguous. Trimming stripped 0 bases from V and 1 base from J, with 10 bases between. The V gene's germline CDR1 is SGDLS and CDR2 YYNGEE. The length of the CDR3 is 15 residues.

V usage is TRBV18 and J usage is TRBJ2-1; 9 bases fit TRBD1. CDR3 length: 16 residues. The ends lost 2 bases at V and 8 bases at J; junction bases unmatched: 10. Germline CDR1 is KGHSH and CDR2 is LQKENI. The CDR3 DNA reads TGTGCCAGCTCACCAGGGACGGGACAGGGCATCGATGAGCAGTTCTTC. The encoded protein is CASSPGTGQGIDEQFF.

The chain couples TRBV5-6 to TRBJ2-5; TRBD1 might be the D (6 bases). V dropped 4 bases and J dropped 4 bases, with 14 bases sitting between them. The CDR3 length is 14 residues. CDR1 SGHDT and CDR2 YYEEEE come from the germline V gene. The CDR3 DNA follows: TGTGCCAGCAGCGACCCGACAGGTTCAGAGACCCAGTACTTC. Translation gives CASSDPTGSETQYF.

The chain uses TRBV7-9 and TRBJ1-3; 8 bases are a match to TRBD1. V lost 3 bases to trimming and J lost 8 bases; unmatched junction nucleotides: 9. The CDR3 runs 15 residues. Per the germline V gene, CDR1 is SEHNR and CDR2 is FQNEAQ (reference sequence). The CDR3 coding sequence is TGTGCCAGCAGCTTTACAGGGGGTATCGGGGACACCATATATTTT. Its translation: CASSFTGGIGDTIYF.

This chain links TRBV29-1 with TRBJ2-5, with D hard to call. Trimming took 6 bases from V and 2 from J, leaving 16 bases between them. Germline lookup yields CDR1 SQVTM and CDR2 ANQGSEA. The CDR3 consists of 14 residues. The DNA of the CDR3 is TGCAGCGTCCTGAATCGGCAGGTACAAGAGACCCAGTACTTC. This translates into CSVLNRQVQETQYF. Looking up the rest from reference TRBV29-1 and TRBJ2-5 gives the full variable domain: SAVISQKPSRDICQRGTSLTIQCQVDSQVTMMFWYRQQPGQSLTLIATANQGSEATYESGFVIDKFPISRPNLTFSTLTVSNMSPEDSSIYLCSVLNRQVQETQYFGPGTRLLVL.

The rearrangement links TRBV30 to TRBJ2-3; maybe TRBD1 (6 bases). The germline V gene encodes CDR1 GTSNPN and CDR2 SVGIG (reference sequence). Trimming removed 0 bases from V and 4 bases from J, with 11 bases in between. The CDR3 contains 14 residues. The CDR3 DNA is TGTGCCTGGAGTGTCCGCAGGGGTGCAGATACGCAGTATTTT. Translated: CAWSVRRGADTQYF. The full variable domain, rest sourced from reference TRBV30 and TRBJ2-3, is SQTIHQWPATLVQPVGSPLSLECTVEGTSNPNLYWYRQAAGRGLQLLFYSVGIGQISSEVPQNLSASRPQDRQFILSSKKLLLSDSGFYLCAWSVRRGADTQYFGPGTRLTVL.

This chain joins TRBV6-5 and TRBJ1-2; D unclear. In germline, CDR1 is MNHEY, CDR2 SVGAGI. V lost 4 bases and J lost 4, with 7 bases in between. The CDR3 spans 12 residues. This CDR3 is CASSSDSYGYTF. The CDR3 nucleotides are TGTGCCAGCAGTTCGGACTCCTATGGCTACACCTTC.

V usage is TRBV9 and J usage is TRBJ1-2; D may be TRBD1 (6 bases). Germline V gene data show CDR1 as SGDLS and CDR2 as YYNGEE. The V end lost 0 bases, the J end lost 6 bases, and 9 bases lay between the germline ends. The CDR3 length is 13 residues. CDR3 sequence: CASSVGGADGYTF. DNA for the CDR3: TGTGCCAGCAGCGTAGGGGGGGCGGATGGCTACACCTTC.

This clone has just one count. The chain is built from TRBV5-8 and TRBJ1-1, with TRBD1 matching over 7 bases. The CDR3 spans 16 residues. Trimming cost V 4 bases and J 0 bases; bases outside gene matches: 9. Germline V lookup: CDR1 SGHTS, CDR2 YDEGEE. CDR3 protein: CASSRPGQKLNTEAFF. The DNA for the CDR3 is TGTGCCAGCAGCCGCCCGGGACAGAAGTTGAACACTGAAGCTTTCTTT.

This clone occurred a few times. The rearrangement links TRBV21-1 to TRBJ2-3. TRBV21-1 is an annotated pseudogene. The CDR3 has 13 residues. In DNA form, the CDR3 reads TGTGCCAGCAGGAACTTGAGACCCAAGACGCAGTATTTT. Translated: CASRNLRPKTQYF.

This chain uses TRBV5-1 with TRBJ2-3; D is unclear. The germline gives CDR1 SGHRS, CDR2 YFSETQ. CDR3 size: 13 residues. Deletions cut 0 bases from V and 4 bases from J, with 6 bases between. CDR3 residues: CASSLGTPDTQYF. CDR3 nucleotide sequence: TGCGCCAGCAGCTTGGGGACCCCAGATACGCAGTATTTT.

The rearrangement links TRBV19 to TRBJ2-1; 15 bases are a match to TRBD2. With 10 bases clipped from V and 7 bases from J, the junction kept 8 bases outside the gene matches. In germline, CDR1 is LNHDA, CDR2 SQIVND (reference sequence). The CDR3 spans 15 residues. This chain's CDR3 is CATKGTSGRHNEQFF. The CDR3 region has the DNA TGTGCCACCAAAGGGACTAGCGGGAGGCATAATGAGCAGTTCTTC.

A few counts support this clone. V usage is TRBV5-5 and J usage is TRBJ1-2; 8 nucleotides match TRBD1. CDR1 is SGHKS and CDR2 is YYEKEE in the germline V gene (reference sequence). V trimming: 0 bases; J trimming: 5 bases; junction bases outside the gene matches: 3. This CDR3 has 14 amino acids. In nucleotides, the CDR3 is TGTGCCAGCAGCTTGGACAGGGGGGCTTATGGCTACACCTTC. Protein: CASSLDRGAYGYTF.

CDR3: CASSSSLEGTDEQFF. CDR3 nucleotides: TGTGCCAGCAGCTCGTCTTTGGAAGGAACGGATGAGCAGTTCTTC. The chain couples TRBV11-2 to TRBJ2-1; D ambiguous. CDR3 length: 15 residues. V lost 4 bases and J 8 bases, leaving 18 bases between the germline ends. Looked up from germline, CDR1 is SGHAT and CDR2 is FQNNGV.

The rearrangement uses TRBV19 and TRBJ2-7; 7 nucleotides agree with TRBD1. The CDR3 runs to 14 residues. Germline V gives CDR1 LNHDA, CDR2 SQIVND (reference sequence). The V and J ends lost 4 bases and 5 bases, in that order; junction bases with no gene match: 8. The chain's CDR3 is CASSSRQGQDEQYF. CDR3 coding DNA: TGTGCCAGTAGTAGCCGACAGGGACAAGACGAGCAGTACTTC.

CDR3 DNA sequence: TGTGCCAGCAGCTTCCAAGGGACTAGCGGGAGGGCCGGCAATGAGCAGTTCTTC. It codes for CASSFQGTSGRAGNEQFF. The rearrangement joins TRBV7-3 to TRBJ2-1, with TRBD2 matching over 16 bases. Germline values: CDR1 SGHTA, CDR2 FQGTGA. The CDR3 consists of 18 residues. J gave up 6 bases and V 3 bases, and 8 bases lay outside the gene matches.